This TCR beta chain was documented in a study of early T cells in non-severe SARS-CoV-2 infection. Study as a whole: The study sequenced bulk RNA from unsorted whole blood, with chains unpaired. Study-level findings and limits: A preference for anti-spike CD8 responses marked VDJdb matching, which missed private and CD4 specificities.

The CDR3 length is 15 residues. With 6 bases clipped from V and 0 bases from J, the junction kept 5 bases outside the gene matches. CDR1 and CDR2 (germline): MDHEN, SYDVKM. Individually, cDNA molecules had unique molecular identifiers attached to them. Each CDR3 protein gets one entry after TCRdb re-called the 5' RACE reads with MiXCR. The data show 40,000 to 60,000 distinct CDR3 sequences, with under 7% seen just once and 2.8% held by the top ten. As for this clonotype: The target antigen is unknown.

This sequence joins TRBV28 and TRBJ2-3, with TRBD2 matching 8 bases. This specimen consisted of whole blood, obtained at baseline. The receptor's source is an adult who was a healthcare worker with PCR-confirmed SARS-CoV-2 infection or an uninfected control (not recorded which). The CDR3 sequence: CASRRGADSTDTQYF. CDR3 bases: TGTGCCAGCAGGCGGGGGGCCGATAGCACAGATACGCAGTATTTT.